The present T cell receptor beta chain was sequenced within a study of T cell responses to AZD1222 COVID-19 vaccine. Whole-study context: Investigators merged groups given second doses at roughly 4 or roughly 12 weeks.

Study-level points and caveats: Spike as a whole was targeted by vaccine-associated CD4 TCRs, dominant at 160-218 and 743-854. The number of AZD1222 recipients seropositive at baseline was only 5 to 7. Clonal diversity may have been underestimated, and the donors were mostly white British, with more females than males.

CDR3 size: 12 residues. Details on this clone: What it binds is not known.

Data came from immunoSEQ multiplex PCR; TCRdb stores just in-frame clones and leaves some out. The sample comprises roughly 120,000 clones, around 90% of which are singletons, and about 3.3% rests with the top ten. The sequenced sample was peripheral blood, obtained on day 0 of AZD1222 vaccination. The TCR originated in an adult in good health. The chain combines TRBV12-2 with TRBJ2-2. TRBV12-2 is described as a pseudogene. CDR3 amino acids: CASRLNTGELFF. The CDR3 DNA follows: TGTGCAAGTCGCTTAAATACCGGGGAGCTGTTTTTT.